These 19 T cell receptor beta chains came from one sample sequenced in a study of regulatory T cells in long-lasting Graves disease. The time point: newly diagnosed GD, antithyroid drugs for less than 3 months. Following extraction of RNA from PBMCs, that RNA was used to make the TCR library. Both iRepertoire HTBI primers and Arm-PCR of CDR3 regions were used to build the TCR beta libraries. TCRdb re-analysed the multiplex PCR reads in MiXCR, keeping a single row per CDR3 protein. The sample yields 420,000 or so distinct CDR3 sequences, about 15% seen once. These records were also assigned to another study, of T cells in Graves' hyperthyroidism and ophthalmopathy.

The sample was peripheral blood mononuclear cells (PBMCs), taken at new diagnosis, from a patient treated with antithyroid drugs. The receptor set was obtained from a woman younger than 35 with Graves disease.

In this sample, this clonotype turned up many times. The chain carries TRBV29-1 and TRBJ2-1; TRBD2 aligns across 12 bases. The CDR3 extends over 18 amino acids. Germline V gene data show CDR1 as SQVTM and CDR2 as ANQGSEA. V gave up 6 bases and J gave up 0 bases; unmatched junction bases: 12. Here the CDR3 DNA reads TGCAGCGTGGCCCCACTAGCGGGAGGATCGAGCTCCTACAATGAGCAGTTCTTC. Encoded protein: CSVAPLAGGSSSYNEQFF.

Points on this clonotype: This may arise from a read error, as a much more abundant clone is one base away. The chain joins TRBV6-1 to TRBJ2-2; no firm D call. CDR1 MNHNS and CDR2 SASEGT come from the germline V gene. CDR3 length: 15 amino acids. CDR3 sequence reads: CASSDSPESTRELFF. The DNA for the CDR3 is TGTGCCAGCAGTGACAGCCCGGAGAGCACCAGGGAGCTGTTTTTT.

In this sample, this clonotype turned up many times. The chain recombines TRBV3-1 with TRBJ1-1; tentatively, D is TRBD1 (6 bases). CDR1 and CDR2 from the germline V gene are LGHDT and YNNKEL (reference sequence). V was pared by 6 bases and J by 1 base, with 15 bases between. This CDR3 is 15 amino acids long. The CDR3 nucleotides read TGTGCCAGCAGGGGCTTGGGGGGCGGGAACACTGAAGCTTTCTTT. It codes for CASRGLGGGNTEAFF.

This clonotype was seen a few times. Here the CDR3 DNA reads TGTGCCAGCAGCTTTTGGGCGGGAGTGCCTCCAGTGGAGACCCAGTACTTC. Its translation is CASSFWAGVPPVETQYF. This chain uses TRBV7-9 with TRBJ2-5, with 7 bases fitting TRBD2. Germline CDR1 and CDR2: SEHNR and FQNEAQ (reference sequence). CDR3 length: 17 residues. J was trimmed by 5 bases and V by 3 bases; bases with no gene match: 15.

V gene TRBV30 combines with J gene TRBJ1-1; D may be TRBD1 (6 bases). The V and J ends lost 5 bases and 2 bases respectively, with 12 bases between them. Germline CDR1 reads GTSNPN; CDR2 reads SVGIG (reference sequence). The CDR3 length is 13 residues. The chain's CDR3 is CAWGRTENTEAFF. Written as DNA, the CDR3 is TGTGCCTGGGGTAGGACAGAAAACACTGAAGCTTTCTTT. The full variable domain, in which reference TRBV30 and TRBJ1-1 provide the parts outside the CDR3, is SQTIHQWPATLVQPVGSPLSLECTVEGTSNPNLYWYRQAAGRGLQLLFYSVGIGQISSEVPQNLSASRPQDRQFILSSKKLLLSDSGFYLCAWGRTENTEAFFGQGTRLTVV.

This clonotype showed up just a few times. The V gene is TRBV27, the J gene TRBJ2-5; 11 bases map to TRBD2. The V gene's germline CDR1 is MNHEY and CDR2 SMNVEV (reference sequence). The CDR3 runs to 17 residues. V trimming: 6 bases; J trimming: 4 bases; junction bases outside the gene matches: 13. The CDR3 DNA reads TGTGCCAGCAGGCACCGTGTGCTAGCGGGAGGAGGAGAGACCCAGTACTTC. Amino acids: CASRHRVLAGGGETQYF.

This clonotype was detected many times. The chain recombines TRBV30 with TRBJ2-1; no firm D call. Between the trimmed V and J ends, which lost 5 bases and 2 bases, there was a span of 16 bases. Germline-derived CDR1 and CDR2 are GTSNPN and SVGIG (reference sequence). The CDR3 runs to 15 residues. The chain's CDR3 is CAWAGALPPYNEQFF. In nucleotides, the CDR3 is TGTGCCTGGGCCGGAGCCCTACCACCCTACAATGAGCAGTTCTTC.

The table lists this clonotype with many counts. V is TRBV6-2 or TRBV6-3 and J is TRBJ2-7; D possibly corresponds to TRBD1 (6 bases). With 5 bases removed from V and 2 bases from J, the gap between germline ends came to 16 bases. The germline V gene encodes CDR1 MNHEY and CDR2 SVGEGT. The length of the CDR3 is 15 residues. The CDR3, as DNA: TGTGCCAGCAGTACGTCCGGGACATTTCCCTACGAGCAGTACTTC. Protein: CASSTSGTFPYEQYF.

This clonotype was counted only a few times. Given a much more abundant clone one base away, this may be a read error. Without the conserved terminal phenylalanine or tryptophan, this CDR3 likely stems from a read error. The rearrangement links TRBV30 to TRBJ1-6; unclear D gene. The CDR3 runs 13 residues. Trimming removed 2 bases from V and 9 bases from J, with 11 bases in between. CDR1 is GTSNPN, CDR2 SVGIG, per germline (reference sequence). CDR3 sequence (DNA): TGTGCCTGGAGTTATGACCGGAGTTCACCCCTCCACCTT. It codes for CAWSYDRSSPLHL.

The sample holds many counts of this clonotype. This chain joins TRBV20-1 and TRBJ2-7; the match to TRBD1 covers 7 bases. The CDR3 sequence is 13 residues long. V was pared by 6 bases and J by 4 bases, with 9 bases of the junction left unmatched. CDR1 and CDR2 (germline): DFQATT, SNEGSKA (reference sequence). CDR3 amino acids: CSARGSLGYEQYF. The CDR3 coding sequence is TGCAGTGCCAGGGGGTCCCTCGGATACGAGCAGTACTTC.

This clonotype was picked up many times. The CDR3: CAWRRDFGRDTEAFF. The CDR3 nucleotides are TGTGCCTGGAGGCGGGACTTTGGACGCGACACTGAAGCTTTCTTT. This chain uses TRBV30 with TRBJ1-1; TRBD1 might be the D (5 bases). V was clipped by 3 bases and J by 3 bases, with 17 bases between them. There are 15 residues in the CDR3. Germline-derived CDR1 and CDR2 are GTSNPN and SVGIG (reference sequence).

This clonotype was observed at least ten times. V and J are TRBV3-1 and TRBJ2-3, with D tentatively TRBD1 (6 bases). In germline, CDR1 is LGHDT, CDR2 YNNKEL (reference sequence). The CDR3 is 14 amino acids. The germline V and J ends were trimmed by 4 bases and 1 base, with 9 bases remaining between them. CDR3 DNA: TGTGCCAGCAGCCGGCGGACAGGCACAGATACGCAGTATTTT. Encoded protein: CASSRRTGTDTQYF.

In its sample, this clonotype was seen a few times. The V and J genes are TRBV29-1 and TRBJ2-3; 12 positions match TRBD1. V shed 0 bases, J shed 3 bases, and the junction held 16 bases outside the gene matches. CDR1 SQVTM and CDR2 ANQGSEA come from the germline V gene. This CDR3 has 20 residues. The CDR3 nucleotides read TGCAGCGTTGAAGATAGGGACAGGGGGCGGTCCTTATTAAAAACAGATACGCAGTATTTT. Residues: CSVEDRDRGRSLLKTDTQYF.

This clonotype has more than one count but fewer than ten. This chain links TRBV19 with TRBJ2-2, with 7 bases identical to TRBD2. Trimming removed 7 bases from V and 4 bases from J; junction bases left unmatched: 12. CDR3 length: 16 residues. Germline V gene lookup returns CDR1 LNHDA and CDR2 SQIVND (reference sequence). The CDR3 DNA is TGTGCCAGTAAAAGGGAGGGAACGGAGATCACCGGGGAGCTGTTTTTT. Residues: CASKREGTEITGELFF.

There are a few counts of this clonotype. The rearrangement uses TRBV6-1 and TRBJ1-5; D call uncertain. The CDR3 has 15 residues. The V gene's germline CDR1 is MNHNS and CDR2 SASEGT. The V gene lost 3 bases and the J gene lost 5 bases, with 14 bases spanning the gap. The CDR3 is CASSDDTSRYQPQHF. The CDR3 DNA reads TGTGCCAGCAGTGATGACACCTCTCGCTATCAGCCCCAGCATTTT.

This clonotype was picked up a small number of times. The CDR3 nucleotides are TGTGCCATCAGTGACGTGGGTGCCCATTTTTCTCACTACGAGCAGTACTTC. Translating gives CAISDVGAHFSHYEQYF. The chain carries TRBV10-3 and TRBJ2-7; no definite D call. Between the trimmed V and J ends, which lost 3 bases and 3 bases, there was a span of 21 bases. CDR3 length equals 17 residues. Germline V CDR1 and CDR2: ENHRY, SYGVKD.

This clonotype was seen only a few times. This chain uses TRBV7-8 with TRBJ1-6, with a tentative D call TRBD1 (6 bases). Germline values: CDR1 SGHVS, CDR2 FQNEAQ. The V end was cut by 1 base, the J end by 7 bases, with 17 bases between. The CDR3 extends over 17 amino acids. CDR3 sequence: CASSLVLLGDTNSPLHF. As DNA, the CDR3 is TGTGCCAGCAGCTTAGTTTTGTTAGGGGACACGAATTCACCCCTCCACTTT. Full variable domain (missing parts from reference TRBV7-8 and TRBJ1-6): GAGVSQSPRYKVAKRGQDVALRCDPISGHVSLFWYQQALGQGPEFLTYFQNEAQLDKSGLPSDRFFAERPEGSVSTLKIQRTQQEDSAVYLCASSLVLLGDTNSPLHFGNGTRLTVT.

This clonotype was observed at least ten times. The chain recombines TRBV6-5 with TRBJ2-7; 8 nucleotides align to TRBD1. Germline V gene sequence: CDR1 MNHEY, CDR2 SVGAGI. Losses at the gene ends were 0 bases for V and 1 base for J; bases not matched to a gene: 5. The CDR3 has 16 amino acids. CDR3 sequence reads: CASSYSTGADSYEQYF. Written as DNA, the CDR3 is TGTGCCAGCAGTTACTCGACAGGGGCTGATTCCTACGAGCAGTACTTC.

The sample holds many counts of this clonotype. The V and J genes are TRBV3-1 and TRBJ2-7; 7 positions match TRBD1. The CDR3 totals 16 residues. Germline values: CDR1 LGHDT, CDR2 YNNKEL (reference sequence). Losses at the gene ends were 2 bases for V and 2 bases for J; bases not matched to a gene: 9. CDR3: CASSQHRQGIAYEQYF. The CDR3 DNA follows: TGTGCCAGCAGCCAACACCGACAGGGCATAGCCTACGAGCAGTACTTC.